The 22 T cell receptor beta chains reported below all come from one sample, sequenced in a study of blood T cell repertoires in COVID-19. Repertoires were generated with immunoSEQ multiplex PCR, while TCRdb's copy carries only in-frame clones and drops some. The data hold about 150,000 clones, with about nine tenths observed a single time. The source material was peripheral blood. These receptors all stem from a man aged 50-60 years who had recovered from COVID-19.

The chain combines TRBV7-9 with TRBJ1-4, with 8 positions matching TRBD1. V trimming: 5 bases; J trimming: 7 bases; junction bases outside the gene matches: 12. This CDR3 contains 16 residues. CDR1 SEHNR and CDR2 FQNEAQ come from the germline V gene (reference sequence). CDR3 amino acids: CASSQPLDRALEKLFF. CDR3 bases: TGTGCCAGCAGCCAACCCTTGGACAGGGCTCTTGAAAAACTGTTTTTT.

The chain couples TRBV4-3 to TRBJ1-2, with 9 bases lining up with TRBD1. This CDR3 region has 15 residues. Trimming took 1 base from V and 4 from J; bases not matched to a gene: 4. Germline CDR1 reads LGHNA; CDR2 reads YSLEER. The CDR3 nucleotides are TGCGCCAGCAGCCAAGGGACAGGGGAAGTCTATGGCTACACCTTC. It specifies CASSQGTGEVYGYTF.

The rearrangement uses TRBV6-2 or TRBV6-3 and TRBJ2-5; a possible D gene is TRBD2 (5 bases). Germline lookup yields CDR1 MNHEY and CDR2 SVGEGT. This CDR3 region has 15 residues. Trimming removed 0 bases at V and 6 bases at J, with 14 bases between. The CDR3 loop reads CASSYSRELPQTQYF. The CDR3 region has the DNA TGTGCCAGCAGTTACTCGAGGGAACTCCCCCAGACCCAGTACTTC.

This chain connects TRBV9 to TRBJ1-5, with 7 bases identical to TRBD1. Germline CDR1 SGDLS, CDR2 YYNGEE. The CDR3 is 15 amino acids. Trimming cost V 4 bases and J 2 bases; bases outside gene matches: 6. CDR3: CASSTDRDGNQPQHF. The CDR3, as DNA: TGTGCCAGCAGCACCGACAGGGACGGCAATCAGCCCCAGCATTTT.

The rearrangement uses TRBV24-1 and TRBJ1-5; tentative D call: TRBD1 (5 bases). This CDR3 region has 14 residues. The V end lost 7 bases, the J end lost 0 bases, and 9 bases lay between the germline ends. CDR1 and CDR2 from the germline V gene are KGHDR and SFDVKD. Written as DNA, the CDR3 is TGTGCCACCAGCGGGGGGTATAGCAATCAGCCCCAGCATTTT. This translates into CATSGGYSNQPQHF.

The chain combines TRBV5-8 with TRBJ1-1; D call uncertain. V was shortened by 0 bases and J by 0 bases, with 6 bases between the two germline ends. Germline-derived CDR1 and CDR2 are SGHTS and YDEGEE. The CDR3 contains 14 residues. The CDR3 protein is CASSLGGMNTEAFF. CDR3 nucleotide sequence: TGTGCCAGCAGCTTGGGCGGAATGAACACTGAAGCTTTCTTT. The full variable domain, its missing parts supplied by reference TRBV5-8 and TRBJ1-1, is EAGVTQSPTHLIKTRGQQATLRCSPISGHTSVYWYQQALGLGLQFLLWYDEGEERNRGNFPPRFSGRQFPNYSSELNVNALELEDSALYLCASSLGGMNTEAFFGQGTRLTVV.

The CDR3 sequence is CASSLEGNSPLHF. As DNA, the CDR3 is TGTGCCAGCAGTTTAGAGGGTAATTCACCCCTCCACTTT. The rearrangement joins TRBV27 to TRBJ1-6; no firm D call. Trimming shortened V by 2 bases and J by 6 bases, and 5 bases separated the two germline ends. Germline V CDR1 and CDR2: MNHEY, SMNVEV (reference sequence). This CDR3 contains 13 residues.

The rearrangement uses TRBV5-6 and TRBJ2-1; D is uncertain. CDR1 and CDR2 from the germline V gene are SGHDT and YYEEEE. The V end was cut by 1 base, the J end by 7 bases, with 12 bases between. The CDR3 totals 14 residues. CDR3 protein: CASSLSDWNNEQFF. The CDR3 DNA follows: TGTGCCAGCAGCTTGTCTGACTGGAATAATGAGCAGTTCTTC. Combining the CDR3 with reference TRBV5-6 and TRBJ2-1 gives the whole variable domain DAGVTQSPTHLIKTRGQQVTLRCSPKSGHDTVSWYQQALGQGPQFIFQYYEEEERQRGNFPDRFSGHQFPNYSSELNVNALLLGDSALYLCASSLSDWNNEQFFGPGTRLTVL.

The chain uses TRBV29-1 and TRBJ2-5, with 9 bases that match TRBD2. There are 13 residues in the CDR3. Germline V CDR1 and CDR2: SQVTM, ANQGSEA. Trimming at V came to 4 bases and at J to 4 bases, leaving 4 bases not matched to a gene. The CDR3, as DNA: TGCAGCGTTGGCGGGGGGGAGGTAGAGACCCAGTACTTC. This codes for CSVGGGEVETQYF.

This chain connects TRBV30 to TRBJ2-7, with TRBD2 matching over 7 bases. Germline V lookup: CDR1 GTSNPN, CDR2 SVGIG (reference sequence). V trimming: 1 base; J trimming: 0 bases; junction bases outside the gene matches: 6. This CDR3 comprises 15 residues. This CDR3 is CAWSGLAASSYEQYF. The CDR3 DNA sequence: TGTGCCTGGAGTGGGCTAGCGGCAAGCTCCTACGAGCAGTACTTC.

V is TRBV6-6 and J is TRBJ1-2; D is undetermined. Germline V CDR1 and CDR2: MNHNY, SVGAGI (reference sequence). V shed 6 bases and J shed 2 bases, with 10 bases lying between them. The CDR3 runs to 13 residues. The CDR3 reads CASRTGSNYGYTF. The CDR3 bases are TGTGCCAGCAGAACCGGGTCGAACTATGGCTACACCTTC.

V usage is TRBV5-4 and J usage is TRBJ1-2, with 9 bases matching TRBD1. This CDR3 is 15 amino acids long. Germline lookup yields CDR1 SGHNT and CDR2 YYREEE (reference sequence). Trimming at V came to 3 bases and at J to 2 bases, leaving 5 bases not matched to a gene. The CDR3 DNA sequence: TGTGCCAGCAGCTCCAAGACAGGGGGGAACTATGGCTACACCTTC. This translates into CASSSKTGGNYGYTF.

V usage is TRBV4-1 and J usage is TRBJ1-2; D is ambiguous. V lost 6 bases and J lost 3, with 11 bases in between. The CDR3 loop spans 13 amino acids. Per the germline V gene, CDR1 is MGHRA and CDR2 is YSYEKL. The CDR3 region is CASRRGGDYGYTF. The CDR3 DNA sequence: TGCGCCAGCAGACGAGGCGGGGACTATGGCTACACCTTC.

The chain recombines TRBV4-3 with TRBJ2-2; the match to TRBD1 covers 7 bases. With 1 base clipped from V and 1 base from J, the junction kept 3 bases outside the gene matches. Germline loops: CDR1 LGHNA, CDR2 YSLEER. The length of the CDR3 is 16 residues. CDR3 sequence: CASSQGDRVNTGELFF. In DNA form, the CDR3 reads TGCGCCAGCAGCCAAGGGGACAGAGTGAACACCGGGGAGCTGTTTTTT.

This sequence joins TRBV29-1 and TRBJ2-3, with TRBD2 matching 9 bases. The CDR3 runs 16 residues. Trimming took 4 bases from V and 4 from J; bases not matched to a gene: 12. Germline CDR1 SQVTM, CDR2 ANQGSEA. The CDR3 DNA follows: TGCAGCGTTGGGGTTTTCGGGCGGGGGGGCCCAGATACGCAGTATTTT. It yields the protein CSVGVFGRGGPDTQYF.

This chain links TRBV2 with TRBJ1-2; no definite D call. Germline V gene data show CDR1 as SNHLY and CDR2 as FYNNEI. This CDR3 contains 12 residues. V was shortened by 7 bases and J by 8 bases, with 14 bases between the two germline ends. The CDR3, as DNA: TGTGCCAGCATGAACCCCCCCGGGGGCTACACCTTC. It codes for CASMNPPGGYTF.

This clone was seen just once. This rearrangement joins TRBV25-1 to TRBJ2-7; maybe TRBD1 (6 bases). Trimming shortened V by 0 bases and J by 0 bases, and 9 bases separated the two germline ends. The germline V gene has CDR1 MGHDK and CDR2 SYGVNS. The CDR3 is 15 amino acids. The CDR3 DNA sequence: TGTGCCAGCAGTGAATATGACAGGAGCTCCTACGAGCAGTACTTC. It yields the protein CASSEYDRSSYEQYF.

This chain uses TRBV19 with TRBJ1-5; D not certain. The germline gives CDR1 LNHDA, CDR2 SQIVND (reference sequence). V lost 3 bases and J lost 2, with 14 bases in between. The CDR3 loop spans 16 amino acids. The CDR3 reads CASSIQQSVRNQPQHF. The CDR3 DNA reads TGTGCCAGTAGTATCCAACAGTCCGTACGCAATCAGCCCCAGCATTTT.

The rearrangement uses TRBV5-1 and TRBJ1-3, with TRBD1 identical over 12 bases. The V gene end was trimmed by 1 base and the J gene end by 7 bases; junction bases not matched to a gene: 6. The CDR3 is made up of 16 amino acids. Germline V lookup: CDR1 SGHRS, CDR2 YFSETQ. The CDR3 loop reads CASSLTGTGGRNTIYF. CDR3 sequence (DNA): TGCGCCAGCAGCTTGACCGGGACAGGGGGCAGGAACACCATATATTTT.

The chain employs TRBV30 and TRBJ1-1; 11 bases map to TRBD1. Per the germline V gene, CDR1 is GTSNPN and CDR2 is SVGIG (reference sequence). V trimming: 3 bases; J trimming: 11 bases; junction bases outside the gene matches: 11. This CDR3 spans 14 amino acids. This CDR3 is CAWRLTDRGRRAFF. The CDR3 bases are TGTGCCTGGAGACTGACGGACAGGGGGCGTCGGGCTTTCTTT. Looking up the rest from reference TRBV30 and TRBJ1-1 gives the full variable domain: SQTIHQWPATLVQPVGSPLSLECTVEGTSNPNLYWYRQAAGRGLQLLFYSVGIGQISSEVPQNLSASRPQDRQFILSSKKLLLSDSGFYLCAWRLTDRGRRAFFGQGTRLTVV.

This chain links TRBV10-3 with TRBJ1-6, with TRBD1 matching 10 bases. Germline V gives CDR1 ENHRY, CDR2 SYGVKD. J gave up 8 bases and V 8 bases, and 3 bases lay outside the gene matches. The CDR3 length is 13 residues. Written as DNA, the CDR3 is TGTGCCATCGGACAGGGGGTAGATTCACCCCTCCACTTT. Translation gives CAIGQGVDSPLHF.

This clone turned up a few times. The sample has other DNA sequences that encode this CDR3 too. The J gene is TRBJ2-7, the V gene TRBV5-6; TRBD1 is a possible D gene (6 bases). V lost 0 bases to trimming and J lost 5 bases, with 9 bases between them. Germline V gene data show CDR1 as SGHDT and CDR2 as YYEEEE. This CDR3 is 13 amino acids long. The CDR3 DNA reads as TGTGCCAGCAGCTTGGACAGGGTAAACGAGCAGTACTTC. Its translation is CASSLDRVNEQYF.